This T cell receptor beta chain was sequenced in a study of blood T cell repertoires in COVID-19. Germline V CDR1 and CDR2: LGHNA, YNFKEQ. The CDR3 loop spans 14 amino acids. V dropped 0 bases and J dropped 6; count of bases not matched to a gene: 4. TCRdb keeps only in-frame clones here, not all; method: immunoSEQ multiplex PCR. The sample consists of roughly 280,000 clones, 75% to 90% of them appearing once. Sample: peripheral blood. The sequence derives from a woman aged 45-65 years who had recovered from COVID-19. V and J are TRBV4-2 and TRBJ1-2; 7 bases map to TRBD1. The CDR3 region is CASSQEVGGDGYTF. DNA for the CDR3: TGTGCCAGCAGCCAAGAGGTAGGGGGCGATGGCTACACCTTC.